This T cell receptor (beta chain) comes out of a study of T cell responses to AZD1222 COVID-19 vaccine. Study-wide results and limits: Clonal diversity may have been underestimated, and the donors were mostly white British, with more females than males. Reportedly, close to half of spike-specific TCRs are directed against unmutated variant regions.

Comment on this clone: What it binds is unknown.

This table comes from immunoSEQ multiplex PCR, and its TCRdb copy is limited to in-frame clones, with some not included. The table records over 70,000 clones, more than 60% of them present only once. Germline values: CDR1 MNHEY, CDR2 SVGAGI. V was shortened by 7 bases and J by 4 bases, with 16 bases between the two germline ends. This CDR3 spans 14 amino acids. The material sequenced was peripheral blood, taken 28 days after the second dose of the MenACWY control vaccine. This clonotype originated in an adult who received the MenACWY meningococcal vaccine as a control. V gene TRBV6-5 combines with J gene TRBJ1-1; tentative D call: TRBD1 (5 bases). The CDR3: CASTPAGSGTEAFF. DNA of the CDR3: TGTGCCAGCACCCCCGCAGGGAGCGGCACTGAAGCTTTCTTT.